This note documents a single TCR beta chain sequence. Its target is not known. V was clipped by 7 bases and J by 2 bases; unmatched bases: 8. The CDR3 is made up of 15 amino acids. From germline, CDR1 is MNHNS and CDR2 SASEGT. This sample is part of a study of shared clonotypes between healthy human individuals. Memory CD4+ cells were the fraction left after CD45RA+ naive selection. The assay used deep level. Measured with immunoSEQ multiplex PCR; TCRdb has only the in-frame clones, and not every one. Of roughly 330,000 clones in the sample, approximately 74% are singletons; the top ten hold approximately 10%. Study-wide points: Donor clonotype sharing was expected to depend on sequencing depth. Represented diversity (both genetic and exposure-history) was limited by the small number of donors.

The origin of this receptor is a man aged 30 to 39 in good health. The specimen was memory CD4+ T cells sorted from blood. Subset defined: CD45RA-negative fraction. The chain employs TRBV6-1 and TRBJ2-7; 10 nucleotides align to TRBD1. CDR3 loop: CASTQTGGAPYEQYF. The CDR3 coding sequence is TGTGCCAGCACCCAGACAGGGGGCGCCCCCTACGAGCAGTACTTC.